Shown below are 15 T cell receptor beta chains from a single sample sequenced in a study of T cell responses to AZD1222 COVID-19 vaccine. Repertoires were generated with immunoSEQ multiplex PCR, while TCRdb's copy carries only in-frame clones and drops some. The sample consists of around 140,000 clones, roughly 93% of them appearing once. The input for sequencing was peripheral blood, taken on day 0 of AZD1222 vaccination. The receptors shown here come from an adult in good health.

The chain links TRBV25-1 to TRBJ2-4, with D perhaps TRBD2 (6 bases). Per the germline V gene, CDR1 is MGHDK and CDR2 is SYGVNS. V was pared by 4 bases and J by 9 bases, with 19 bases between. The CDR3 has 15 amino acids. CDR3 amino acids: CASSAPGTRGSIQYF. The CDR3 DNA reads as TGTGCCAGCAGTGCTCCCGGGACCCGGGGGAGCATTCAGTACTTC.

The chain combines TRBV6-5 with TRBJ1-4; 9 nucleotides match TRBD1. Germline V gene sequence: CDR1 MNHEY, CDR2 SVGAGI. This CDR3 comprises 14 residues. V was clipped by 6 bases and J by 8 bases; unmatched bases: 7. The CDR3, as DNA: TGTGCCAGCAGCGCACAGGGGGCCTGGGAAAAACTGTTTTTT. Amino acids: CASSAQGAWEKLFF.

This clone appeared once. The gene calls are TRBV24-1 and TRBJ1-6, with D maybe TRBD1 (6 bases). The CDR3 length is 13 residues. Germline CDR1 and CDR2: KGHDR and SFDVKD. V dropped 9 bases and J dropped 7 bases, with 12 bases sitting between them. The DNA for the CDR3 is TGTGCCACCTCACAGGGACCCAATTCACCCCTCCACTTT. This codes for CATSQGPNSPLHF.

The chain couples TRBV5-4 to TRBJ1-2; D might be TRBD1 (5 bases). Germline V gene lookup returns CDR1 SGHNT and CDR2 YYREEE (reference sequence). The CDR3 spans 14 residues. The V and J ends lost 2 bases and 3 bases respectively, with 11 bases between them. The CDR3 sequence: CASSFYGTDYGYTF. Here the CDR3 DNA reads TGTGCCAGCAGCTTCTACGGGACCGACTATGGCTACACCTTC.

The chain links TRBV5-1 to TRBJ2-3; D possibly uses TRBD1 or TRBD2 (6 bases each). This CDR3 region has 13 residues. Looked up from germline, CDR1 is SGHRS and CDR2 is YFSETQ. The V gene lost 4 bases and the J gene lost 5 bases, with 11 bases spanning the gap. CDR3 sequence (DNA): TGCGCCAGCAGCCGAGAGGGGGGAGATACGCAGTATTTT. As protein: CASSREGGDTQYF.

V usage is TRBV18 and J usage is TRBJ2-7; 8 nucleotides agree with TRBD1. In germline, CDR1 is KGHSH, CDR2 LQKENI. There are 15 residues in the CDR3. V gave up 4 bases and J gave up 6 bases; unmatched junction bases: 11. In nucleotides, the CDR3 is TGTGCCAGCTCACTTTCCAGGGGGCCCGCGGGCGAGCAGTACTTC. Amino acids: CASSLSRGPAGEQYF. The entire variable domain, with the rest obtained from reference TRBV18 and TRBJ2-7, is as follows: NAGVMQNPRHLVRRRGQEARLRCSPMKGHSHVYWYRQLPEEGLKFMVYLQKENIIDESGMPKERFSAEFPKEGPSILRIQQVVRGDSAAYFCASSLSRGPAGEQYFGPGTRLTVT.

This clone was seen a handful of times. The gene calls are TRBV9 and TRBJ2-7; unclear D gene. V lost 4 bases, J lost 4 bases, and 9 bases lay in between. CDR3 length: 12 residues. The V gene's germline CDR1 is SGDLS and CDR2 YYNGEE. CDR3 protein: CASSPSSYEQYF. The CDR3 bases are TGTGCCAGCAGCCCCTCCAGTTACGAGCAGTACTTC.

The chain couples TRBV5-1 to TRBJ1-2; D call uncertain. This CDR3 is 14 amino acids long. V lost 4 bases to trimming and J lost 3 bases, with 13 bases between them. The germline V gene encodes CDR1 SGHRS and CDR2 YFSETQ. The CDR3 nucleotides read TGCGCCAGCAGCCGATCAAGGTTTGACTATGGCTACACCTTC. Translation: CASSRSRFDYGYTF.

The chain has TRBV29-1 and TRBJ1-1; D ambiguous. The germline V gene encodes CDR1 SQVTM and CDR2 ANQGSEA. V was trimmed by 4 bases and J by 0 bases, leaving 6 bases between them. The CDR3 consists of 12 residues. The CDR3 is CSVVQMNTEAFF. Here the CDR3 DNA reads TGCAGCGTTGTGCAGATGAACACTGAAGCTTTCTTT.

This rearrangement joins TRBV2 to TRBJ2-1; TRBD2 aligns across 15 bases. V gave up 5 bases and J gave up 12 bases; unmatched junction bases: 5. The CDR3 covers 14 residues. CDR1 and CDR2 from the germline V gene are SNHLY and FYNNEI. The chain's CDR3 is CASSSGLAGGPQFF. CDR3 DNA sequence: TGTGCCAGCAGTTCAGGACTAGCGGGAGGGCCGCAGTTCTTC.

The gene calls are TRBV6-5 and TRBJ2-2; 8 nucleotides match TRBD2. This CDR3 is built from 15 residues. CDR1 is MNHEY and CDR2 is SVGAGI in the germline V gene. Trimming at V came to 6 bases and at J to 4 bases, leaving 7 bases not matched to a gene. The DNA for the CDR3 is TGTGCCAGCAGCAATAGCGGGGTGCTCACCGGGGAGCTGTTTTTT. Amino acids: CASSNSGVLTGELFF.

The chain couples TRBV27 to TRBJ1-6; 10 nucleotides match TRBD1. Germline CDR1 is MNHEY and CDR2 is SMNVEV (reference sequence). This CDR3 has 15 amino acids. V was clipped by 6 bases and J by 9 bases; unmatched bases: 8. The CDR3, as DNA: TGTGCCAGCAGCGGGGAGGGACAGGGGATTTCACCCCTCCACTTT. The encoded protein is CASSGEGQGISPLHF.

The CDR3 nucleotides are TGTGCCAGCAGTTACTCCGGACAGTCAAACACCATATATTTT. As protein: CASSYSGQSNTIYF. This sequence joins TRBV6-6 and TRBJ1-3; D possibly corresponds to TRBD1 (6 bases). V gave up 0 bases and J gave up 6 bases, with 9 bases separating them. The CDR3 spans 14 residues. Per germline, CDR1 MNHNY and CDR2 SVGAGI (reference sequence).

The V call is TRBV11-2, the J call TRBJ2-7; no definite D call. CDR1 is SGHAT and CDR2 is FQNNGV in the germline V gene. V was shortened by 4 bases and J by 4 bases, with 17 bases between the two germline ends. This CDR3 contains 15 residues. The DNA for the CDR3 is TGTGCCAGCAGCTCCCGACTGGGAAGACCTTACGAGCAGTACTTC. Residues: CASSSRLGRPYEQYF.

CDR3 in DNA: TGTGCCAGTAGTATAAATTCGGGACATCCGAACACTGAAGCTTTCTTT. Translated, it gives CASSINSGHPNTEAFF. The chain carries TRBV19 and TRBJ1-1; TRBD1 is a possible D gene (6 bases). Germline assignment: CDR1 LNHDA and CDR2 SQIVND (reference sequence). Trimming removed 2 bases from V and 1 base from J, with 14 bases in between. The CDR3 is made up of 16 amino acids.